This TCR beta chain was sequenced for a study of blood T cells in healthy people across ages. CDR1 is DFQATT and CDR2 is SNEGSKA in the germline V gene (reference sequence). The CDR3 spans 13 residues. V lost 3 bases to trimming and J lost 4 bases, with 9 bases between them. This clonotype was detected a few times. A sample-barcoded 5' primer and a J-beta primer mix were used in a second PCR of about 6 to 11 cycles. MiXCR was run by TCRdb on the 5' RACE reads, yielding one entry per CDR3 protein. The sample holds over 750,000 distinct CDR3 sequences, 25% seen once. The same data also contributed to another study, on T cells of mothers and their children. As that report states: A few mothers and their six children, all healthy Caucasians, donated.

The gene calls are TRBV20-1 and TRBJ1-4; D is perhaps TRBD1 (5 bases). Sequencing used blood. This TCR derives from a boy between 10 and 17 years old in good health. CDR3 protein: CSARGGYNEKLFF. For the CDR3, the DNA is TGCAGTGCTAGGGGGGGATATAATGAAAAACTGTTTTTT.